This entry lists 21 T cell receptor beta chains sequenced from one sample in a study of PD-L1 blockade in urothelial cancer. The time point is: peripheral blood 6 weeks after treatment start. Data came from immunoSEQ multiplex PCR; TCRdb stores just in-frame clones and leaves some out. There are about 120,000 clones in the sample; roughly 88% occur only once, and 2.4% lies in the top ten. The sequencing here drew on PBMCs, taken around atezolizumab (anti-PD-L1) treatment. These receptor sequences come from a man in his fifties with urothelial cancer.

The chain has TRBV5-1 and TRBJ1-1; 8 nucleotides align to TRBD1. V was clipped by 3 bases and J by 5 bases; unmatched bases: 6. Germline V CDR1 and CDR2: SGHRS, YFSETQ. The CDR3 totals 14 residues. CDR3 DNA: TGCGCCAGCAGCTGGGGCGACAGGGGAACTGAAGCTTTCTTT. This codes for CASSWGDRGTEAFF.

The chain joins TRBV5-1 to TRBJ2-5, with 11 bases lining up with TRBD2. Per germline, CDR1 SGHRS and CDR2 YFSETQ. The CDR3 consists of 16 residues. Unmatched junction bases numbered 4, after V lost 0 bases and J lost 3 bases. Here the CDR3 reads CASSLALAGGKETQYF. The CDR3 DNA is TGCGCCAGCAGCTTGGCCCTAGCGGGAGGAAAAGAGACCCAGTACTTC. The full variable domain, with the rest looked up from reference TRBV5-1 and TRBJ2-5, is KAGVTQTPRYLIKTRGQQVTLSCSPISGHRSVSWYQQTPGQGLQFLFEYFSETQRNKGNFPGRFSGRQFSNSRSEMNVSTLELGDSALYLCASSLALAGGKETQYFGPGTRLLVL.

V and J are TRBV5-1 and TRBJ2-3, with TRBD2 identical over 9 bases. J was trimmed by 4 bases and V by 0 bases; bases with no gene match: 6. The CDR3 covers 16 residues. CDR1 SGHRS and CDR2 YFSETQ come from the germline V gene. CDR3 amino acids: CASSLEPSGKADTQYF. The CDR3 DNA reads TGCGCCAGCAGCTTGGAGCCTAGCGGGAAAGCAGATACGCAGTATTTT. Looking up the rest from reference TRBV5-1 and TRBJ2-3 gives the full variable domain: KAGVTQTPRYLIKTRGQQVTLSCSPISGHRSVSWYQQTPGQGLQFLFEYFSETQRNKGNFPGRFSGRQFSNSRSEMNVSTLELGDSALYLCASSLEPSGKADTQYFGPGTRLTVL.

This clone was observed a few times. The rearrangement joins TRBV19 to TRBJ2-7; possible D gene TRBD2, 5 bases. The CDR3 length is 13 residues. V was trimmed by 3 bases and J by 3 bases, leaving 9 bases between them. Germline assignment: CDR1 LNHDA and CDR2 SQIVND (reference sequence). The CDR3 protein is CASSIRGDYEQYF. CDR3 sequence (DNA): TGTGCCAGTAGTATCCGGGGAGACTACGAGCAGTACTTC.

This clone came up once. The chain has TRBV28 and TRBJ2-7; 8 bases line up with TRBD2. Unmatched junction bases numbered 11, after V lost 8 bases and J lost 5 bases. The CDR3 is 14 residues long. CDR1 and CDR2 from the germline V gene are MDHEN and SYDVKM. The CDR3 DNA reads TGTGCCAGCGGGTCATGGACTAGCTTCCACGAGCAGTACTTC. Protein sequence: CASGSWTSFHEQYF. Full variable domain (missing parts from reference TRBV28 and TRBJ2-7): DVKVTQSSRYLVKRTGEKVFLECVQDMDHENMFWYRQDPGLGLRLIYFSYDVKMKEKGDIPEGYSVSREKKERFSLILESASTNQTSMYLCASGSWTSFHEQYFGPGTRLTVT.

The rearrangement joins TRBV28 to TRBJ2-7; 7 nucleotides line up with TRBD2. Germline CDR1 is MDHEN and CDR2 is SYDVKM. The CDR3 consists of 16 residues. The ends lost 3 bases at V and 1 base at J; junction bases unmatched: 9. CDR3 sequence reads: CASSFRGGGFSYEQYF. The DNA for the CDR3 is TGTGCCAGCAGTTTTCGTGGGGGGGGATTTTCCTACGAGCAGTACTTC.

The genes are TRBV7-3 and TRBJ2-2; 9 bases agree with TRBD1. CDR1 is SGHTA, CDR2 FQGTGA, per germline. The CDR3 spans 19 residues. V gave up 1 base and J gave up 5 bases; unmatched junction bases: 14. CDR3 loop: CASSLKGTGTISSTGELFF. CDR3 nucleotides: TGTGCCAGCAGCTTAAAAGGGACAGGGACCATTTCGTCGACCGGGGAGCTGTTTTTT.

This sequence joins TRBV5-6 and TRBJ2-2; D might be TRBD2 (6 bases). V lost 2 bases, J lost 0 bases, and 14 bases lay in between. CDR1 is SGHDT, CDR2 YYEEEE, per germline. The CDR3 length is 17 residues. CDR3 DNA sequence: TGTGCCAGCAGCTTTTACGGGAGCCTCTCGAACACCGGGGAGCTGTTTTTT. It yields the protein CASSFYGSLSNTGELFF.

The chain combines TRBV18 with TRBJ2-3; 10 bases agree with TRBD2. Germline values: CDR1 KGHSH, CDR2 LQKENI. The CDR3 loop spans 16 amino acids. V shed 3 bases and J 4 bases; nucleotides not matched to a gene: 7. As DNA, the CDR3 is TGTGCCAGCTCACCCTCGCTTAGCGGGAGGTCAGATACGCAGTATTTT. Amino acids: CASSPSLSGRSDTQYF.

The chain recombines TRBV5-1 with TRBJ2-6, with a weak D call TRBD2 (5 bases). The length of the CDR3 is 14 residues. The germline gives CDR1 SGHRS, CDR2 YFSETQ. V was shortened by 7 bases and J by 1 base, with 9 bases between the two germline ends. In DNA form, the CDR3 reads TGCGCCAGCGTAAGGGAGTCTGGGGCCAACGTCCTGACTTTC. The encoded protein is CASVRESGANVLTF.

The V gene is TRBV28, the J gene TRBJ2-7, with D perhaps matching TRBD2 (6 bases). V was clipped by 5 bases and J by 7 bases, with 18 bases between them. The CDR3 contains 14 residues. CDR1 and CDR2 from the germline V gene are MDHEN and SYDVKM. DNA of the CDR3: TGTGCCAGCAGTCAAATACCACCTCGGGGGGAGCAGTACTTC. Translated: CASSQIPPRGEQYF.

V usage is TRBV19 and J usage is TRBJ1-5, with 8 bases that match TRBD1. Germline V gene lookup returns CDR1 LNHDA and CDR2 SQIVND (reference sequence). The CDR3 runs to 15 residues. V lost 3 bases to trimming and J lost 2 bases; unmatched junction nucleotides: 3. CDR3 in amino acids: CASSMWGQGNQPQHF. In nucleotides, the CDR3 is TGTGCCAGTAGTATGTGGGGACAGGGCAATCAGCCCCAGCATTTT.

This chain links TRBV9 with TRBJ2-5; TRBD2 matches at 7 bases. Trimming took 4 bases from V and 5 from J; bases not matched to a gene: 17. The CDR3 has 17 amino acids. Germline V CDR1 and CDR2: SGDLS, YYNGEE. The CDR3 DNA follows: TGTGCCAGCAGCATCGGCGGGAGCTCTCGGTGGGGGGAGACCCAGTACTTC. The encoded protein is CASSIGGSSRWGETQYF.

The J gene is TRBJ1-5, the V gene TRBV7-2, with D perhaps TRBD1 (5 bases). Trimming removed 1 base from V and 5 bases from J, with 12 bases in between. This CDR3 has 15 amino acids. Germline V gene data show CDR1 as SGHTA and CDR2 as FQGNSA. The DNA for the CDR3 is TGTGCCAGCAGCTTAGGGTCAGGGAGGGATCAGCCCCAGCATTTT. It translates to CASSLGSGRDQPQHF.

The CDR3 region has the DNA TGTGCCAGCAGCACTCCGGGACAGGGGAGTGATACGCAGTATTTT. Translating it yields CASSTPGQGSDTQYF. V gene TRBV7-2 combines with J gene TRBJ2-3, with TRBD1 identical over 10 bases. CDR1 SGHTA and CDR2 FQGNSA come from the germline V gene. V lost 5 bases, J lost 6 bases, and 8 bases stayed unmatched. The CDR3 runs to 15 residues.

The chain has TRBV30 and TRBJ2-7; 12 bases match TRBD2. This CDR3 comprises 14 residues. The V and J ends lost 8 bases and 7 bases, in that order; junction bases with no gene match: 12. The V gene's germline CDR1 is GTSNPN and CDR2 SVGIG (reference sequence). The CDR3 DNA sequence: TGTGCCGGCCGGTCGACTAGCGGGAGAGGTGAGCAGTACTTC. It codes for CAGRSTSGRGEQYF.

The V call is TRBV9, the J call TRBJ1-3, with unresolved D. V gave up 3 bases and J gave up 3 bases, with 10 bases separating them. The CDR3 extends over 14 amino acids. The germline CDR1 and CDR2 sequences are SGDLS and YYNGEE. CDR3 sequence (DNA): TGTGCCAGCAGCGCCAGGAGGCTTGGAAACACCATATATTTT. Translating gives CASSARRLGNTIYF.

The chain employs TRBV5-1 and TRBJ2-1, with 7 bases matching TRBD2. This CDR3 has 15 amino acids. From germline, CDR1 is SGHRS and CDR2 YFSETQ. The junction had 7 bases not matched to a gene; V was cut back by 1 base and J by 6 bases. The DNA of the CDR3 is TGCGCCAGCAGCTTGCTAAGCGGGAACGTCAATGAGCAGTTCTTC. Translating it yields CASSLLSGNVNEQFF.

Points on this clone: Other DNA sequences in this specimen translate into the identical CDR3. The chain is built from TRBV5-1 and TRBJ2-3; possible D gene TRBD1, 6 bases. V dropped 1 base and J dropped 3 bases, with 9 bases sitting between them. Germline V gives CDR1 SGHRS, CDR2 YFSETQ. This CDR3 is 14 amino acids long. CDR3 amino acids: CASSLRDTTDTQYF. CDR3 sequence (DNA): TGCGCCAGCAGCTTGAGGGACACAACAGATACGCAGTATTTT.

The chain has TRBV15 and TRBJ2-5; 8 bases agree with TRBD2. The junction had 4 bases not matched to a gene; V was cut back by 3 bases and J by 1 base. CDR3 length: 15 amino acids. CDR1 is LNHNV, CDR2 YYDKDF, per germline (reference sequence). The CDR3 DNA follows: TGTGCCACCAGCAGGTCGCGGGAGGCCCAAGAGACCCAGTACTTC. Its protein product is CATSRSREAQETQYF.

V and J are TRBV27 and TRBJ2-2, with 8 nucleotides matching TRBD2. Germline V gene lookup returns CDR1 MNHEY and CDR2 SMNVEV (reference sequence). The CDR3 sequence is 15 residues long. J lost 7 bases, V lost 8 bases, and 12 bases had no gene match. CDR3 residues: CASGAGALTSGELFF. CDR3 bases: TGTGCCAGCGGAGCGGGAGCCCTCACTAGCGGGGAGCTGTTTTTT.